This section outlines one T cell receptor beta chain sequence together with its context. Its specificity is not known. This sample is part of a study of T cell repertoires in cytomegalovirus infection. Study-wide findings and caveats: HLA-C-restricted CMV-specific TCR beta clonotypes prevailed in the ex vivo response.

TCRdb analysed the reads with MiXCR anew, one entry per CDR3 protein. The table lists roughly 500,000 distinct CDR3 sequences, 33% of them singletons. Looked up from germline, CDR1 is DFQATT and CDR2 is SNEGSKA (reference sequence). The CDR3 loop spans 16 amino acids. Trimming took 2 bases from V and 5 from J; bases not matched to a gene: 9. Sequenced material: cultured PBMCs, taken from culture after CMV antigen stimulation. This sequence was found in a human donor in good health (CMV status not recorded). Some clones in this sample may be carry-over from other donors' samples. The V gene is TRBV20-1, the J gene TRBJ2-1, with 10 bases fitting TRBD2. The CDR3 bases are TGCAGTGCTAGAACGGCTAGCGGGAGATTCAACAATGAGCAGTTCTTC. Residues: CSARTASGRFNNEQFF.